What follows is one T cell receptor (beta chain) and its context. The sample is drawn from a study of tumour-infiltrating T cells in Burkitt lymphoma. Study as a whole: Productive clonality predicted overall and progression-free survival.

Per germline, CDR1 MNHEY and CDR2 SMNVEV (reference sequence). The CDR3 consists of 15 residues. The V segment lost 6 bases and the J segment 7 bases; nucleotides outside the gene matches: 11. Clones were sequenced by immunoSEQ multiplex PCR, and TCRdb holds only the in-frame ones, with some missing. The data show under 5,500 clones, approximately 79% seen once. The V and J genes are TRBV27 and TRBJ2-2, with TRBD2 matching over 7 bases. Sample: tumor tissue. This receptor was obtained from a human donor with diffuse large B-cell lymphoma. Some clones in this sample may be carry-over from other donors' samples. The CDR3 DNA follows: TGTGCCAGCAGGGGAGGGGTTGGTAGAGTCGGGGAGCTGTTTTTT. Translating gives CASRGGVGRVGELFF.